A selection of T cell receptor beta chains follows, all from one sample in a study of blood T cell repertoires in COVID-19. Libraries were prepared by immunoSEQ multiplex PCR; TCRdb keeps only in-frame clonotypes and omits some of them. Of about 120,000 clones in the sample, nearly 90% were seen once. Sequencing was performed on peripheral blood. The origin of the receptors is a woman aged 60-75 years with COVID-19, enrolled during active disease. Each CDR3 is given with its conserved first and last residue. D genes are given only for firm matches. For some rows the clone size is stated as once, few or many, or as a class when expanded; others skip it.

D gene	clone size	V gene	J gene	CDR3 DNA	CDR3 protein
NA	NA	TRBV3-1/TRBV3-2	TRBJ2-1	TGTGCCAGCAGCCTAGGGGGTTTTTCCTACAATGAGCAGTTCTTC	CASSLGGFSYNEQFF
NA	NA	TRBV3-1/TRBV3-2	TRBJ1-5	TGTGCCAGCAGCCTCTCCAATCAGCCCCAGCATTTT	CASSLSNQPQHF
NA	NA	TRBV9	TRBJ1-5	TGTGCCAGCAGCGTCACCGTAGACAATCAGCCCCAGCATTTT	CASSVTVDNQPQHF
NA	NA	TRBV4-3	TRBJ2-7	TGCGCCAGCAGCCAAGCTGCGGACATCTACGAGCAGTACTTC	CASSQAADIYEQYF
NA	NA	TRBV6-5	TRBJ1-1	TGTGCCAGCAGAGGACAAACGAACACTGAAGCTTTCTTT	CASRGQTNTEAFF
NA	NA	TRBV4-1	TRBJ1-5	TGCGCCAGCAGCCAAGCGGACAGAGAGAATCAGCCCCAGCATTTT	CASSQADRENQPQHF
TRBD1	NA	TRBV2	TRBJ1-4	TGTGCCAGCAGTGTGGGACAGGGGAGTGAAAAACTGTTTTTT	CASSVGQGSEKLFF
TRBD2	once	TRBV27	TRBJ2-1	TGTGCCAGCAGTTTGTCCCAGCGGGGGGGCCTTGAGCAGTTCTTC	CASSLSQRGGLEQFF
TRBD2	NA	TRBV12-5	TRBJ2-3	TGTGCTAGTGGTTCCTCCCCAGGAGCGGGGGTACCAGATACGCAGTATTTT	CASGSSPGAGVPDTQYF
TRBD1	few	TRBV18	TRBJ1-2	TGTGCCAGCTCACCCGTCCCGGGACAGGGGGGAGCTAACTATGGCTACACCTTC	CASSPVPGQGGANYGYTF
NA	NA	TRBV3-1/TRBV3-2	TRBJ2-4	TGTGCCAGCAGCCACCGAAACATTCAGTACTTC	CASSHRNIQYF
TRBD2	NA	TRBV10-3	TRBJ2-5	TGTGCCATCAGTGAGCCTATTGGGACTAGGGCCGGGCAAGAGACCCAGTACTTC	CAISEPIGTRAGQETQYF
TRBD2	few	TRBV6-4	TRBJ2-3	TGTGCCAGCAGTGACTCGGAAAGCGGGGGGGCAGATACGCAGTATTTT	CASSDSESGGADTQYF
NA	NA	TRBV7-9	TRBJ2-7	TGTGCCAGCAGCGGCCGCAGGTACGAGCAGTACTTC	CASSGRRYEQYF
TRBD1	NA	TRBV7-9	TRBJ2-2	TGTGCCAGCAGCTCCCTCTCCAAAAGACAGGGGGTTGGCACCGGGGAGCTGTTTTTT	CASSSLSKRQGVGTGELFF
TRBD1	NA	TRBV14	TRBJ2-5	TGTGCCAGCAGCCAAGAAATCGTACAGAGGACAGGGGATGCAGAGACCCAGTACTTC	CASSQEIVQRTGDAETQYF
NA	NA	TRBV6-2/TRBV6-3	TRBJ2-5	TGTGCCAGCAGTTACGGCCGGGGGAGTATGTTGGATACCCAGTACTTC	CASSYGRGSMLDTQYF
TRBD1	NA	TRBV9	TRBJ1-5	TGTGCCAGCAGCGCAGGACAGGGCCAAAATCAGCCCCAGCATTTT	CASSAGQGQNQPQHF
TRBD1	NA	TRBV24-1	TRBJ1-5	TGTGCCACCAGTGAATCCCGTGACAGGGGCGGTCAGCCCCAGCATTTT	CATSESRDRGGQPQHF
NA	NA	TRBV4-3	TRBJ1-2	TGCGCCAGCAGCCAAGAATCTACGGGGGGCCATGGCTACACCTTC	CASSQESTGGHGYTF
NA	NA	TRBV4-1	TRBJ1-1	TGCGCCAGCAGCCACACTTGGGGGGGGAACACTGAAGCTTTCTTT	CASSHTWGGNTEAFF
TRBD2	NA	TRBV4-3	TRBJ2-7	TGCGCCAGCAGCCAGTGGAAACTAGCGGGGGAATACGAGCAGTACTTC	CASSQWKLAGEYEQYF
NA	NA	TRBV5-8	TRBJ1-1	TGTGCCAGCAGCTTGTCGGGGGGTATTACTGAAGCTTTCTTT	CASSLSGGITEAFF
NA	NA	TRBV7-6	TRBJ2-7	TGTGCCAGCAGCCGCGCCGGGGGACCCTACGAGCAGTACTTC	CASSRAGGPYEQYF
TRBD2	NA	TRBV7-3	TRBJ2-3	TGTGCCAGCAGCCCTCAGGCGGGGGGGCCCGCAGATACGCAGTATTTT	CASSPQAGGPADTQYF
NA	NA	TRBV5-1	TRBJ2-7	TGCGCCAGCAGCTTGGGCGGGGAGCAGTACTTC	CASSLGGEQYF
NA	few	TRBV13	TRBJ1-1	TGTGCCAGCAGCGCCTTGACAGGTACCAAGGCCACTGAAGCTTTCTTT	CASSALTGTKATEAFF
NA	NA	TRBV10-3	TRBJ2-1	TGTGCCATCAGTGGGGTGCCTCTGTCTCTAGGTGGTGAGCAGTTCTTC	CAISGVPLSLGGEQFF
NA	NA	TRBV30	TRBJ1-5	TGTGCCTGGAGCGCCGACAGTAGCAATCAGCCCCAGCATTTT	CAWSADSSNQPQHF
TRBD2	few	TRBV5-1	TRBJ2-5	TGCGCCAGCAGGGCTAGCGGGGGGCAAGAGACCCAGTACTTC	CASRASGGQETQYF
NA	NA	TRBV30	TRBJ1-6	TGTGCCTGGAGAGCTAAAGGGGGTAATTCACCCCTCCACTTT	CAWRAKGGNSPLHF
TRBD1	NA	TRBV11-2	TRBJ2-5	TGTGCCAGCAGCCAGGGACAGGGAGTAGAGACCCAGTACTTC	CASSQGQGVETQYF
NA	NA	TRBV19	TRBJ1-1	TGTGCCAGTAGTATAGATCTATGGGCAGGGCGGCGGGGTGAAGCTTTCTTT	CASSIDLWAGRRGEAFF
NA	NA	TRBV15	TRBJ1-1	TGTGCCACCAGTTATGGGCAGAACACTGAAGCTTTCTTT	CATSYGQNTEAFF
TRBD1	NA	TRBV7-8	TRBJ1-1	TGTGCCAGCAGCCCGGTGGGACAGACAGTCGAAGCTTTCTTT	CASSPVGQTVEAFF
NA	NA	TRBV6-5	TRBJ1-5	TGTGCCAGCAGTTACTCGGTAGGGGATCAGCCCCAGCATTTT	CASSYSVGDQPQHF
NA	few	TRBV5-4	TRBJ1-5	TGTGCCAGCAGCTTGGCAGGGGACAATCAGCCCCAGCATTTT	CASSLAGDNQPQHF
NA	NA	TRBV2	TRBJ1-2	TGTGCCAGCAGTGAACAGGGCGCCTATGGCTACACCTTC	CASSEQGAYGYTF
NA	NA	TRBV4-2	TRBJ2-7	TGTGCCAGCAGCCAAGCACGAGACAGGGGAGGGGCCAGCTACGAGCAGTACTTC	CASSQARDRGGASYEQYF
NA	NA	TRBV6-5	TRBJ2-7	TGTGCCAGCAGTTACTCGAAAGCAGGGGCGTCCTACGAGCAGTACTTC	CASSYSKAGASYEQYF
TRBD2	NA	TRBV10-2	TRBJ2-7	TGCGCCAGCATTGGACTAGCGGAGTCCTACGAGCAGTACTTC	CASIGLAESYEQYF
TRBD2	NA	TRBV10-3	TRBJ2-1	TGTGCCATCAGGAGCACTAGCGGGGGGGCGTATGAGCAGTTCTTC	CAIRSTSGGAYEQFF
TRBD2	NA	TRBV11-3	TRBJ2-1	TGTGCCAGCAGCATCAGCGGGGGGAACCACAATGAGCAGTTCTTC	CASSISGGNHNEQFF
TRBD1	NA	TRBV9	TRBJ1-1	TGTGCCAGCAGCGTAAGGGACAGGAGTGAAGCTTTCTTT	CASSVRDRSEAFF
TRBD2	NA	TRBV15	TRBJ2-3	TGTGCCACCAGCAGCATGACTAGCGAAGTTCGTGATACGCAGTATTTT	CATSSMTSEVRDTQYF
NA	NA	TRBV6-2/TRBV6-3	TRBJ1-1	TGTGCCAGCAGTTACGGAGATTTAAGACAGGTCCACACTGAAGCTTTCTTT	CASSYGDLRQVHTEAFF
NA	NA	TRBV5-1	TRBJ1-2	TGCGCCAGCCGCTCCGAGACAACAGTTGGAGGCTACACCTTC	CASRSETTVGGYTF
TRBD1	NA	TRBV6-5	TRBJ1-2	TGTGCCAGCAGGCCGACAGGGTTAGGATATGGCTACACCTTC	CASRPTGLGYGYTF
NA	few	TRBV18	TRBJ2-7	TGTGCCAGCTCACCAGACGGAGGCACTGAGCAGTACTTC	CASSPDGGTEQYF
TRBD1	NA	TRBV19	TRBJ1-2	TGTGCCAGTAGTGGGCTGGACAGGGCCTATGGTGGCTACACCTTC	CASSGLDRAYGGYTF
TRBD2	NA	TRBV5-1	TRBJ2-5	TGCGCCAGCAGCTACGTAGCGGGGGGCATAGAGACCCAGTACTTC	CASSYVAGGIETQYF
TRBD2	once	TRBV7-9	TRBJ2-1	TGTGCCAGCAGCTTAGGACTAGCGTTTGTAGAGCAGTTCTTC	CASSLGLAFVEQFF
TRBD1	NA	TRBV10-3	TRBJ2-1	TGTGCCATCAGTTATGGACAGGGGGCGCGGAATGAGCAGTTCTTC	CAISYGQGARNEQFF
NA	NA	TRBV7-9	TRBJ1-5	TGTGCCAGCAGCTTATTTTCGAAGGGGTCCCCTCTCAATCAGCCCCAGCATTTT	CASSLFSKGSPLNQPQHF
TRBD1	many	TRBV6-5	TRBJ2-1	TGTGCCAGCAAGACAGGGGAACACAATGAGCAGTTCTTC	CASKTGEHNEQFF
NA	NA	TRBV7-2	TRBJ2-7	TGTGCCAGCAGCGTCCGAGCCTACGAGCAGTACTTC	CASSVRAYEQYF
NA	NA	TRBV7-2	TRBJ2-3	TGTGCCAGCAGCCCTCGAGGAGATACGCAGTATTTT	CASSPRGDTQYF
TRBD1	NA	TRBV5-1	TRBJ1-1	TGCGCCAGCAGCCTTCGAGGACAGGGGGCAGCTGAAGCTTTCTTT	CASSLRGQGAAEAFF
TRBD2	NA	TRBV5-8	TRBJ2-1	TGTGCCAGCAGCTTTTGGCTAGCGGGGTCTCTTAACAATGAGCAGTTCTTC	CASSFWLAGSLNNEQFF